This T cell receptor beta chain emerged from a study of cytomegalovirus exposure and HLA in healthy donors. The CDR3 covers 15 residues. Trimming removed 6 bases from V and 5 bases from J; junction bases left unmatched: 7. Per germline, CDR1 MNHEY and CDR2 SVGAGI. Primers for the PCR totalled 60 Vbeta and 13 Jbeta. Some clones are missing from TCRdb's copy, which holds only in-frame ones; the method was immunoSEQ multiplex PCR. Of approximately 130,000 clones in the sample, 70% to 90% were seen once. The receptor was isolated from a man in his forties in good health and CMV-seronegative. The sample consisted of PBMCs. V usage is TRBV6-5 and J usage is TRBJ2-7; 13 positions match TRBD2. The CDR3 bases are TGTGCCAGCAGCGCCGGGACTAGCGGGGTTAACGAGCAGTACTTC. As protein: CASSAGTSGVNEQYF.